These T cell receptor beta chains were read from a single sample in a study of spatial heterogeneity in lung cancer. One entry per CDR3 protein results from TCRdb running MiXCR on the 5' RACE reads. The table records under 6,500 distinct CDR3 sequences, 3.5% to 4.5% of them present only once. The input for sequencing was normal lung tissue next to the tumor, taken at surgery. The receptors here all came from a male donor with early-stage non-small cell lung cancer. The conserved cysteine and the conserved F or W are not part of the CDR3 here.

V	J	CDR3
TRBV18	TRBJ1-1	VSSPPGWTEAF
TRBV5-6	TRBJ2-5	ASSLRNGETQY
TRBV12-3/TRBV12-4	TRBJ2-1	ASSSGQGEF
TRBV5-1	TRBJ2-3	ASSLGGRSTDTQY
TRBV27	TRBJ2-7	ASSAGGRFHEQY
TRBV2	TRBJ1-1	ATLGVMPEAF
TRBV7-7	TRBJ2-3	ASSLGGLMDTQY
TRBV24-1	TRBJ2-1	ATSALTGGWNEQF
TRBV7-2	TRBJ1-2	ASSLGGQVEGYT
TRBV7-7	TRBJ1-1	ASSFEGGSEAF
TRBV20-1	TRBJ2-7	SAAFKGQDEQY
TRBV19	TRBJ1-2	ASTPPGTGTYGYT
TRBV7-2	TRBJ2-7	ASSFKASSYEQY
TRBV7-3	TRBJ1-5	ASSLIPSSVPPYQPQH
TRBV20-1	TRBJ2-3	SAGAGADTQY
TRBV11-1	TRBJ2-3	ASSSTSPGYSTDTQY
TRBV4-1	TRBJ1-2	ASSQDPTGQGYYGYT
TRBV4-2	TRBJ2-3	ASSQDYGGDTQY
TRBV29-1	TRBJ2-7	SVLDRCNYEQY
TRBV28	TRBJ2-7	ASSFLSGTDEQY
TRBV5-5	TRBJ2-1	ASSLESSGGNEQF
TRBV20-1	TRBJ1-6	SASPGTGDGDSPLH
TRBV11-2	TRBJ1-4	ASSLRLGSCNEKLF
TRBV6-2/TRBV6-3	TRBJ1-1	ASSRTETSGTEAF
TRBV12-5	TRBJ1-5	ASGSQGWPQH
TRBV10-2	TRBJ2-4	ASTEGSLAKNIQY
TRBV5-1	TRBJ2-3	ASSSDSCTDTQY
TRBV20-1	TRBJ2-5	SALQGLAEETQY
TRBV4-2	TRBJ2-3	ASSPALRGGRTDTQY
TRBV27	TRBJ2-3	ASKFIAAGSTDTQY
TRBV10-3	TRBJ2-2	AISESVADITGELF
TRBV4-1	TRBJ1-4	ASSQDRGVGKLF
TRBV9	TRBJ1-1	ASSVAPTGGNEAF
TRBV25-1	TRBJ1-1	ASRDSRRAF
TRBV12-3/TRBV12-4	TRBJ1-1	ASGYPTNGPTFGTEAF
TRBV3-1	TRBJ2-7	ASSQGRTYEQY
TRBV2	TRBJ1-2	ASSAGRGEYGYT
TRBV5-6	TRBJ1-1	ASSLWGAASEAF
TRBV21-1	TRBJ2-2	ASSKDGTRGTGELF
TRBV7-9	TRBJ1-3	ASSLPGISSGNTIY
TRBV18	TRBJ1-5	ASSPGAQPQH